Below, 12 T cell receptor beta chains from the same sample are listed, as sequenced in a study of T-cell reconstitution after alpha-beta-depleted transplantation in children. Unique molecular identifiers were incorporated into the prepared TCRbeta library. TCRdb reanalysed the PCR reads using MiXCR and keeps one entry per CDR3 protein. The sample records 200,000 to 250,000 distinct CDR3 sequences, 8.4% being singletons. This sample comprised PBMCs, mostly from graft donor cells, obtained 360 days after TCRalphabeta/CD19-depleted stem cell transplant. The receptor source for this set is a male patient between 2 and 10 years old who had a stem cell transplant for acute myeloid leukemia, so the T cells may come from the graft donor.

This clonotype was detected a few times. The chain combines TRBV12-3 or TRBV12-4 with TRBJ2-5; D is unresolved. V was trimmed by 4 bases and J by 4 bases, leaving 16 bases between them. The CDR3 runs to 15 residues. The CDR3 bases are TGTGCCAGCAGTTCAGAACCCGTCGTCGTAGAGACCCAGTACTTC. This sequence encodes CASSSEPVVVETQYF.

This clonotype has just a few counts. The V and J genes are TRBV5-1 and TRBJ2-7; 8 nucleotides line up with TRBD2. CDR3 length equals 17 residues. V was clipped by 4 bases and J by 4 bases; unmatched bases: 16. In germline, CDR1 is SGHRS, CDR2 YFSETQ. In DNA form, the CDR3 reads TGCGCCAGCAGCCCACTCCCGGAGGGAGCGGGAGTATACGAGCAGTACTTC. Its protein product is CASSPLPEGAGVYEQYF.

This clonotype showed up just a few times. V gene TRBV19 combines with J gene TRBJ1-1, with D possibly TRBD1 on 5 matching bases. The CDR3 extends over 12 amino acids. Trimming took 4 bases from V and 6 from J, leaving 9 bases between them. Looked up from germline, CDR1 is LNHDA and CDR2 is SQIVND (reference sequence). For the CDR3, the DNA is TGTGCCAGTAGTACAGGGAATCCTGAAGCTTTCTTT. Its translation is CASSTGNPEAFF.

The chain has TRBV29-1 and TRBJ2-5; D may match TRBD1 or TRBD2 (5 bases each). Deletions cut 6 bases from V and 1 base from J, with 9 bases between. The germline V gene encodes CDR1 SQVTM and CDR2 ANQGSEA. The CDR3 covers 12 residues. The DNA of the CDR3 is TGCAGCGTAGGGACCAGCCAAGAGACCCAGTACTTC. This translates into CSVGTSQETQYF. The full variable domain, completed using reference TRBV29-1 and TRBJ2-5, is SAVISQKPSRDICQRGTSLTIQCQVDSQVTMMFWYRQQPGQSLTLIATANQGSEATYESGFVIDKFPISRPNLTFSTLTVSNMSPEDSSIYLCSVGTSQETQYFGPGTRLLVL.

The chain carries TRBV12-3 or TRBV12-4 and TRBJ2-2, with 8 bases matching TRBD2. The CDR3 contains 13 residues. V dropped 7 bases and J dropped 7; count of bases not matched to a gene: 5. The CDR3 spells CASTLTSGGELFF. The CDR3, as DNA: TGTGCCAGCACCCTAACTAGCGGCGGGGAGCTGTTTTTT.

The table lists this clonotype with a few counts. The CDR3 sequence: CASSLPTGTTGELFF. Here the CDR3 DNA reads TGTGCCAGCAGCTTACCCACTGGGACCACCGGGGAGCTGTTTTTT. V usage is TRBV7-2 and J usage is TRBJ2-2; D may correspond to TRBD1 or TRBD2 (5 bases each). The CDR3 sequence is 15 residues long. Germline values: CDR1 SGHTA, CDR2 FQGNSA. V lost 2 bases and J lost 4, with 11 bases in between.

This clonotype occurred a few times. The rearrangement links TRBV6-2 or TRBV6-3 to TRBJ1-2; the D is unclear. With 2 bases removed from V and 5 bases from J, the gap between germline ends came to 6 bases. The CDR3 is 12 residues long. Germline-derived CDR1 and CDR2 are MNHEY and SVGEGT. The chain's CDR3 is CASSYRAYGYTF. The CDR3 DNA is TGTGCCAGCAGTTACAGAGCTTATGGCTACACCTTC.

This clonotype was detected many times. The chain joins TRBV12-3 or TRBV12-4 to TRBJ2-1; TRBD2 matches 10 bases. The CDR3 sequence is 15 residues long. The V segment lost 6 bases and the J segment 7 bases; nucleotides outside the gene matches: 9. CDR3 sequence: CASSLTSGVQNEQFF. The CDR3 bases are TGTGCCAGCAGCCTAACTAGCGGGGTTCAAAATGAGCAGTTCTTC.

The rearrangement uses TRBV29-1 and TRBJ2-5; TRBD2 matches 10 bases. The CDR3 sequence is 20 residues long. J gave up 2 bases and V 0 bases, and 18 bases lay outside the gene matches. Germline V gives CDR1 SQVTM, CDR2 ANQGSEA. CDR3 coding DNA: TGCAGCGTTGAAGATCGGGAGCGGGAGGGCCTTTTCGTGAAACAAGAGACCCAGTACTTC. This encodes CSVEDREREGLFVKQETQYF.

V is TRBV18 and J is TRBJ1-5; 8 positions match TRBD1. The CDR3 is made up of 15 amino acids. Germline V gene sequence: CDR1 KGHSH, CDR2 LQKENI. Losses at the gene ends were 5 bases for V and 2 bases for J; bases not matched to a gene: 5. The CDR3 here is CASSAPGQGNQPQHF. The CDR3 DNA reads as TGTGCCAGCTCAGCGCCGGGACAGGGCAATCAGCCCCAGCATTTT.

This chain links TRBV29-1 with TRBJ2-7, with TRBD1 matching over 9 bases. V trimming: 6 bases; J trimming: 5 bases; junction bases outside the gene matches: 11. The CDR3 has 14 amino acids. Germline lookup yields CDR1 SQVTM and CDR2 ANQGSEA. DNA for the CDR3: TGCAGCGTCGATTCCGGGACAGGGTACCACGAGCAGTACTTC. Translation gives CSVDSGTGYHEQYF.

This clonotype was observed at least ten times. DNA of the CDR3: TGTGCCAGCATGGGGCTAGGGGCCGGGGAGCTGTTTTTT. This gives the protein CASMGLGAGELFF. The chain recombines TRBV12-3 or TRBV12-4 with TRBJ2-2; perhaps TRBD1 as D (5 bases). Trimming took 7 bases from V and 6 from J, leaving 12 bases between them. This CDR3 region has 13 residues.